Following are 13 T cell receptor beta chains from one sample sequenced in a study of blood T cells in healthy people across ages. Sample-barcoded 5' priming and a J-beta primer mix drove a second PCR of 7 to 11 cycles. TCRdb fed the 5' RACE reads into MiXCR, producing one record per CDR3 protein. This sample carries around 1.7 million distinct CDR3 sequences, roughly 27% of them seen once, and the ten largest clones take around 7.7%. The sample taken for sequencing was blood. Source of these receptors: a woman aged 25 to 39 in good health.

There are many counts of this clonotype. The rearrangement joins TRBV20-1 to TRBJ2-6; the D gene is possibly TRBD2 (6 bases). The germline V and J ends were trimmed by 5 bases and 2 bases, with 10 bases remaining between them. This CDR3 has 14 residues. Germline loops: CDR1 DFQATT, CDR2 SNEGSKA (reference sequence). The CDR3 coding sequence is TGCAGTGCTCAAACGGGGGCTGGGGCCAACGTCCTGACTTTC. This encodes CSAQTGAGANVLTF.

This clonotype was recorded a few times. The gene calls are TRBV28 and TRBJ2-7, with D tentatively TRBD2 (6 bases). The end of the DNA is better explained by TRBJ2-5, so the J call may be wrong. The CDR3 totals 15 residues. In germline, CDR1 is MDHEN, CDR2 SYDVKM. CDR3 in amino acids: CASSHTGGTEGTQYF. The CDR3, as DNA: TGTGCCAGCAGCCATACAGGTGGGACGGAGGGGACCCAGTACTTC.

The chain links TRBV7-8 to TRBJ2-1; no firm D call. Trimming removed 1 base at V and 10 bases at J, with 8 bases between. The CDR3 spans 12 residues. CDR1 is SGHVS, CDR2 FQNEAQ, per germline. CDR3 bases: TGTGCCAGCAGCTTAGTCCTAAAGGAGCAGTTCTTC. This sequence encodes CASSLVLKEQFF.

This clonotype was seen at least ten times. V usage is TRBV5-1 and J usage is TRBJ2-5; D not resolved. This CDR3 comprises 13 residues. Germline V gives CDR1 SGHRS, CDR2 YFSETQ. Trimming removed 1 base from V and 2 bases from J, with 6 bases in between. Here the CDR3 reads CASSLRSQETQYF. The CDR3 DNA is TGCGCCAGCAGCTTGAGGTCACAAGAGACCCAGTACTTC.

CDR3 in amino acids: CASSFSGPEEAFF. The CDR3 DNA is TGCGCCAGCAGCTTCTCGGGCCCCGAGGAAGCTTTCTTT. This chain joins TRBV5-1 and TRBJ1-1; unclear D gene. V shed 2 bases and J shed 8 bases, with 13 bases lying between them. This CDR3 contains 13 residues. Looked up from germline, CDR1 is SGHRS and CDR2 is YFSETQ.

This clonotype was seen only once. The rearrangement links TRBV11-2 to TRBJ1-4, with D maybe TRBD1 (6 bases). Germline assignment: CDR1 SGHAT and CDR2 FQNNGV. The CDR3 runs 14 residues. V dropped 3 bases and J dropped 7 bases, with 12 bases sitting between them. CDR3 sequence (DNA): TGTGCCAGCAGCTTGTCAGGGGCGGGTGAAAAACTGTTTTTT. As protein: CASSLSGAGEKLFF. Together with reference TRBV11-2 and TRBJ1-4, the CDR3 gives the full variable domain: EAGVAQSPRYKIIEKRQSVAFWCNPISGHATLYWYQQILGQGPKLLIQFQNNGVVDDSQLPKDRFSAERLKGVDSTLKIQPAKLEDSAVYLCASSLSGAGEKLFFGSGTQLSVL.

The rearrangement links TRBV7-2 to TRBJ2-1; TRBD1 might be the D (5 bases). V was clipped by 1 base and J by 6 bases, with 7 bases between them. CDR3 length: 13 amino acids. Germline V gives CDR1 SGHTA, CDR2 FQGNSA. CDR3 amino acids: CASSLDRLNEQFF. The CDR3 region has the DNA TGTGCCAGCAGCTTAGACAGGCTCAATGAGCAGTTCTTC.

This clonotype showed up just a few times. Since a much larger clone is just one base distant, this may be a read error. V is TRBV3-1 and J is TRBJ2-6; D ambiguous. V dropped 0 bases and J dropped 0 bases, with 3 bases sitting between them. This CDR3 region has 15 residues. Germline CDR1 and CDR2: LGHDT and YNNKEL (reference sequence). The DNA for the CDR3 is TGTGCCAGCAGCCAAGAAAGCTCTGGGGCCAACGTCCTGACTTTC. Its protein product is CASSQESSGANVLTF. The entire variable domain, with the rest obtained from reference TRBV3-1 and TRBJ2-6, is as follows: DTAVSQTPKYLVTQMGNDKSIKCEQNLGHDTMYWYKQDSKKFLKIMFSYNNKELIINETVPNRFSPKSPDKAHLNLHINSLELGDSAVYFCASSQESSGANVLTFGAGSRLTVL.

The rearrangement uses TRBV29-1 and TRBJ2-1; TRBD1 agrees at 11 bases. Trimming took 8 bases from V and 7 from J; bases not matched to a gene: 16. Germline V gene sequence: CDR1 SQVTM, CDR2 ANQGSEA. The CDR3 length is 16 residues. CDR3 DNA sequence: TGCAGCTTAAGTATAGAGTTCGGGACAGGGGGGAATGAGCAGTTCTTC. Amino acid sequence: CSLSIEFGTGGNEQFF.

The chain has TRBV7-9 and TRBJ1-1, with D perhaps matching TRBD1 (5 bases). V shed 5 bases and J shed 6 bases, with 10 bases lying between them. The CDR3 loop spans 12 amino acids. In germline, CDR1 is SEHNR, CDR2 FQNEAQ (reference sequence). The CDR3 DNA reads TGTGCCAGCAGCCTAGGGGAACCTGAAGCTTTCTTT. Translation: CASSLGEPEAFF.

This clonotype was counted only a few times. It may be a read error: a sequence one base away is much more abundant. The CDR3 spells CSVVPNYVEQYF. Written as DNA, the CDR3 is TGCAGCGTTGTTCCCAACTACGTTGAGCAGTACTTC. The rearrangement links TRBV29-1 to TRBJ2-4, with no clear D. The CDR3 is 12 residues long. Germline V gives CDR1 SQVTM, CDR2 ANQGSEA. Trimming cost V 4 bases and J 13 bases, with 17 bases left between them. The full variable domain, completed using reference TRBV29-1 and TRBJ2-4, is SAVISQKPSRDICQRGTSLTIQCQVDSQVTMMFWYRQQPGQSLTLIATANQGSEATYESGFVIDKFPISRPNLTFSTLTVSNMSPEDSSIYLCSVVPNYVEQYFGAGTRLSVL.

J is TRBJ2-5 and V is TRBV20-1; 11 bases line up with TRBD2. Germline CDR1 reads DFQATT; CDR2 reads SNEGSKA (reference sequence). J lost 1 base, V lost 0 bases, and 10 bases had no gene match. The CDR3 loop spans 18 amino acids. The CDR3 spells CSARDLKLAGGSQETQYF. In DNA form, the CDR3 reads TGCAGTGCTAGAGATCTCAAGCTAGCGGGGGGCTCCCAAGAGACCCAGTACTTC.

The chain joins TRBV12-3 or TRBV12-4 to TRBJ2-3, with D tentatively TRBD2 (6 bases). Deletions cut 5 bases from V and 2 bases from J, with 14 bases between. The CDR3 extends over 15 amino acids. This CDR3 is CASSAPGGATDTQYF. Written as DNA, the CDR3 is TGTGCCAGCAGTGCACCCGGGGGTGCCACAGATACGCAGTATTTT.